The present entry profiles one TCR beta chain with its context. The sample originates from a study of blood T cell repertoires in COVID-19. Study-level information: Nucleic acid was either cDNA or gDNA, and it came from T cells, B-cell-depleted T cells, or PBMCs.

In the authors' workflow: Amplification of reference gene primers was used by the study to estimate nucleated cell counts. TCRdb keeps only in-frame clones here, not all; method: immunoSEQ multiplex PCR. V and J calls and clone size are given by that table; D and trimming were obtained from the DNA. Of 100,000 to 150,000 clones listed, 80% to 90% are singletons. The CDR3 has 14 amino acids. V was trimmed by 8 bases and J by 0 bases, leaving 11 bases between them. The germline V gene has CDR1 SNHLY and CDR2 FYNNEI. This sequence was found in a man in his forties with acute COVID-19. What was sequenced was PBMCs or T cells enriched from blood (not recorded which). V is TRBV2 and J is TRBJ2-1; TRBD2 is a possible D gene (5 bases). The CDR3 sequence is CASRAGSSYNEQFF. The DNA for the CDR3 is TGTGCCAGCCGGGCGGGTAGCTCCTACAATGAGCAGTTCTTC.